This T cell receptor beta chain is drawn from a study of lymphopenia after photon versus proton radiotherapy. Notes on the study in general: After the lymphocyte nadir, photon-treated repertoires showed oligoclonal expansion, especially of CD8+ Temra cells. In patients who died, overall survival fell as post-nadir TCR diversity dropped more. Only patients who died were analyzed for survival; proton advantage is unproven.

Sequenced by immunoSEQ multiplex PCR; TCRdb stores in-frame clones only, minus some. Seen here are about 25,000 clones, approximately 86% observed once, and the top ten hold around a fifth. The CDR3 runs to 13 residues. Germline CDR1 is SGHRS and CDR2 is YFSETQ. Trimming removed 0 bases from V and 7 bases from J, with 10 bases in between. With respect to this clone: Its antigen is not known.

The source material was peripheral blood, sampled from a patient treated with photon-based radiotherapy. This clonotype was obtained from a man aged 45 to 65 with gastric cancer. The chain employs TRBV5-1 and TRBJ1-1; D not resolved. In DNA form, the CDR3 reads TGCGCCAGCAGCTTGGATGAACGGGGTGAAGCTTTCTTT. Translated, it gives CASSLDERGEAFF.